This TCR beta chain stems from a study of OX40 agonist ivuxolimab in advanced cancers. CDR3 size: 15 residues. With 7 bases removed from V and 1 base from J, the gap between germline ends came to 15 bases. The V gene's germline CDR1 is SGHRS and CDR2 YFSETQ. Only in-frame clones appear in the TCRdb table, and some are missing; sequencing was by immunoSEQ multiplex PCR. The sample contains about 22,000 clones, roughly nine tenths of which appear only once. V and J are TRBV5-1 and TRBJ2-1; possible D gene TRBD1, 6 bases. The sequenced sample was CD4+ or CD8+ T cells sorted from blood, obtained in a trial of the OX40 agonist ivuxolimab. The sequence was obtained from an adult with an advanced solid tumor such as melanoma, head and neck, liver or kidney cancer. The CDR3 DNA follows: TGCGCCAGCGACTGGGGGCAGTCTTCCTACAATGAGCAGTTCTTC. Protein product: CASDWGQSSYNEQFF.